This TCR beta chain was sequenced for a study of T cell repertoires in cytomegalovirus infection. Study context: CMV epitopes in the study were HLA-C-restricted (recently identified) and HLA-B-restricted (well studied). It was the public TCR beta signatures that indicated both CMV infection and matching HLA type.

The CDR3 loop spans 15 amino acids. The V gene's germline CDR1 is SNHLY and CDR2 FYNNEI. V was cut by 5 bases and J by 4 bases, with 16 bases left in between. Study conclusions and caveats: Pooled public TCR beta family frequency picked out CMV carriers with the relevant HLA. It was HLA-C-restricted CMV-specific TCR beta clonotypes that dominated the response ex vivo.

TCRdb ran MiXCR on the reads and lists one entry per CDR3 protein. The sample consists of about 570,000 distinct CDR3 sequences, about 40% of them appearing once. This clonotype has a single count. Its antigen is unidentified. The sequence was collected from a human donor in good health (CMV status not recorded). Some clones in this sample may be carry-over from other donors' samples. The chain couples TRBV2 to TRBJ2-3; the D gene is possibly TRBD2 (6 bases). The sample here was cultured PBMCs, taken from culture after CMV antigen stimulation. CDR3 amino acids: CASSCSRDFADTQYF. CDR3 nucleotide sequence: TGTGCCAGCAGTTGCTCCCGGGACTTCGCAGATACGCAGTATTTT.